Below are 7 T cell receptor beta chains sequenced from a single sample in a study of shared clonotypes between healthy human individuals. Sequencing used immunoSEQ multiplex PCR; TCRdb keeps in-frame clones, though not all of them. The sample carries 2,500,000 or so clones, 93% recorded once. Sequenced material: naive CD4+ T cells from PBMCs. Subset defined: CD45RA+ positively selected. The source is a man aged 18 to 29 in good health. Some clones in this sample may be carry-over from other donors' samples.

This sequence joins TRBV2 and TRBJ1-2, with 7 bases identical to TRBD1. V dropped 6 bases and J dropped 6; count of bases not matched to a gene: 10. CDR1 is SNHLY, CDR2 FYNNEI, per germline. The CDR3 length is 14 residues. The CDR3 nucleotides read TGTGCCAGCAGGGGGAAGGACAGGACCGATGGCTACACCTTC. Translation: CASRGKDRTDGYTF.

V gene TRBV18 combines with J gene TRBJ2-5; D not resolved. Germline V gene data show CDR1 as KGHSH and CDR2 as LQKENI. Trimming shortened V by 3 bases and J by 8 bases, and 7 bases separated the two germline ends. The CDR3 consists of 11 residues. The CDR3 coding sequence is TGTGCCAGCTCACCCGCAGATACCCAGTACTTC. Translating gives CASSPADTQYF. The full variable domain, its missing parts supplied by reference TRBV18 and TRBJ2-5, is NAGVMQNPRHLVRRRGQEARLRCSPMKGHSHVYWYRQLPEEGLKFMVYLQKENIIDESGMPKERFSAEFPKEGPSILRIQQVVRGDSAAYFCASSPADTQYFGPGTRLLVL.

V gene TRBV2 combines with J gene TRBJ1-6, with 7 positions matching TRBD1. The V and J ends lost 3 bases and 9 bases, in that order; junction bases with no gene match: 8. The CDR3 has 15 residues. Germline V gene sequence: CDR1 SNHLY, CDR2 FYNNEI. This CDR3 reads CASSDATGAASPLHF. CDR3 in DNA: TGTGCCAGCAGTGACGCCACAGGGGCGGCTTCACCCCTCCACTTT.

The rearrangement uses TRBV7-8 and TRBJ2-5; no firm D call. The DNA end is more similar to TRBJ2-7, so the J call may be wrong. From germline, CDR1 is SGHVS and CDR2 FQNEAQ. CDR3 length equals 13 residues. The CDR3 protein is CASSLGEPYEQYF. CDR3 in DNA: TGTGCCAGCAGCTTAGGCGAGCCCTACGAGCAGTACTTC.

As DNA, the CDR3 is TGTGCCAGCAGTACTAGCCCCAACGGGGAGCTGTTTTTT. Translating it yields CASSTSPNGELFF. The rearrangement uses TRBV2 and TRBJ2-2; D is perhaps TRBD2 (6 bases). With 5 bases removed from V and 7 bases from J, the gap between germline ends came to 11 bases. This CDR3 has 13 amino acids. Germline values: CDR1 SNHLY, CDR2 FYNNEI.

The chain carries TRBV9 and TRBJ2-1; D perhaps matches TRBD2 (6 bases). CDR1 is SGDLS and CDR2 is YYNGEE in the germline V gene. V lost 2 bases and J lost 7, with 13 bases in between. The CDR3 runs to 14 residues. The DNA of the CDR3 is TGTGCCAGCAGCGTCGGGGACTCATCTAATGAGCAGTTCTTC. As protein: CASSVGDSSNEQFF.

The rearrangement links TRBV19 to TRBJ2-3, with D possibly TRBD2 on 7 matching bases. This CDR3 is built from 14 residues. Germline values: CDR1 LNHDA, CDR2 SQIVND (reference sequence). The V gene lost 6 bases and the J gene lost 2 bases, with 12 bases spanning the gap. CDR3 in amino acids: CASRRGRNTDTQYF. The CDR3 coding sequence is TGTGCCAGTAGGCGGGGGCGGAACACAGATACGCAGTATTTT.